The clone carrying this TCR beta chain was picked up many times. Its specificity is not known. The CDR3 extends 3 residues past the end of the read, so its final part is completed from the germline J gene. The germline V gene encodes CDR1 SGHAT and CDR2 FQNNGV. The J segment lost 3 bases and the V segment lost 5 bases, leaving 7 bases of the junction unmatched. The CDR3 runs to 14 residues. The sample originates from a study of T cell clonality in common variable immunodeficiency. Notes on the study in general: Compared with healthy controls, CVID subjects showed increased TCRbeta clonality, mostly in about a third. Reportedly, TCR beta sequences from common variable immunodeficiency showed fewer deletions and N-nucleotide insertions. What drives increased CVID clonality needs T cell subpopulation sequencing.

Clones were sequenced by immunoSEQ multiplex PCR, and TCRdb holds only the in-frame ones, with some missing. Altogether over 35,000 clones were found in the sample, and no singletons occur. The sequenced sample consisted of peripheral blood mononuclear cells. This chain links TRBV11-2 with TRBJ2-7; 7 nucleotides agree with TRBD2. This receptor was taken from a person aged 18 to 70 in good health. The CDR3: CASSLRGGNYEQYF. The DNA read from the CDR3 is TGTGCCAGCAGCCTCCGGGGAGGGAACTACGAG.